This TCR beta chain originates from a study of blood T cell repertoires in COVID-19. Background on the study: Acute and convalescent COVID-19 specimens originated in the United States, Italy and Spain. PBMCs, B-cell-depleted T cells, or T cells were the source of the cDNA or gDNA that made up the material.

CDR1 and CDR2 from the germline V gene are MNHEY and SVGAGI. This CDR3 is 16 amino acids long. Deletions cut 4 bases from V and 2 bases from J, with 18 bases between. As processed by the authors: Researchers report that nucleated cell counts were estimated from reference gene primer amplification. Generated by immunoSEQ multiplex PCR, the TCRdb table keeps only in-frame clones and is missing some. The DNA was the basis for D and trimming; V, J and clone size are from that table. The top ten hold under 3.5% of the sample, which has under 200,000 clones, 86% seen once. The rearrangement joins TRBV6-5 to TRBJ2-7, with a weak D call TRBD2 (6 bases). The source material was peripheral blood. The source is a man in his sixties or seventies with acute or convalescent COVID-19. The CDR3 nucleotides are TGTGCCAGCAGTTCCCCCGAAGGGGCGGGGACCTACGAGCAGTACTTC. Its translation: CASSSPEGAGTYEQYF.